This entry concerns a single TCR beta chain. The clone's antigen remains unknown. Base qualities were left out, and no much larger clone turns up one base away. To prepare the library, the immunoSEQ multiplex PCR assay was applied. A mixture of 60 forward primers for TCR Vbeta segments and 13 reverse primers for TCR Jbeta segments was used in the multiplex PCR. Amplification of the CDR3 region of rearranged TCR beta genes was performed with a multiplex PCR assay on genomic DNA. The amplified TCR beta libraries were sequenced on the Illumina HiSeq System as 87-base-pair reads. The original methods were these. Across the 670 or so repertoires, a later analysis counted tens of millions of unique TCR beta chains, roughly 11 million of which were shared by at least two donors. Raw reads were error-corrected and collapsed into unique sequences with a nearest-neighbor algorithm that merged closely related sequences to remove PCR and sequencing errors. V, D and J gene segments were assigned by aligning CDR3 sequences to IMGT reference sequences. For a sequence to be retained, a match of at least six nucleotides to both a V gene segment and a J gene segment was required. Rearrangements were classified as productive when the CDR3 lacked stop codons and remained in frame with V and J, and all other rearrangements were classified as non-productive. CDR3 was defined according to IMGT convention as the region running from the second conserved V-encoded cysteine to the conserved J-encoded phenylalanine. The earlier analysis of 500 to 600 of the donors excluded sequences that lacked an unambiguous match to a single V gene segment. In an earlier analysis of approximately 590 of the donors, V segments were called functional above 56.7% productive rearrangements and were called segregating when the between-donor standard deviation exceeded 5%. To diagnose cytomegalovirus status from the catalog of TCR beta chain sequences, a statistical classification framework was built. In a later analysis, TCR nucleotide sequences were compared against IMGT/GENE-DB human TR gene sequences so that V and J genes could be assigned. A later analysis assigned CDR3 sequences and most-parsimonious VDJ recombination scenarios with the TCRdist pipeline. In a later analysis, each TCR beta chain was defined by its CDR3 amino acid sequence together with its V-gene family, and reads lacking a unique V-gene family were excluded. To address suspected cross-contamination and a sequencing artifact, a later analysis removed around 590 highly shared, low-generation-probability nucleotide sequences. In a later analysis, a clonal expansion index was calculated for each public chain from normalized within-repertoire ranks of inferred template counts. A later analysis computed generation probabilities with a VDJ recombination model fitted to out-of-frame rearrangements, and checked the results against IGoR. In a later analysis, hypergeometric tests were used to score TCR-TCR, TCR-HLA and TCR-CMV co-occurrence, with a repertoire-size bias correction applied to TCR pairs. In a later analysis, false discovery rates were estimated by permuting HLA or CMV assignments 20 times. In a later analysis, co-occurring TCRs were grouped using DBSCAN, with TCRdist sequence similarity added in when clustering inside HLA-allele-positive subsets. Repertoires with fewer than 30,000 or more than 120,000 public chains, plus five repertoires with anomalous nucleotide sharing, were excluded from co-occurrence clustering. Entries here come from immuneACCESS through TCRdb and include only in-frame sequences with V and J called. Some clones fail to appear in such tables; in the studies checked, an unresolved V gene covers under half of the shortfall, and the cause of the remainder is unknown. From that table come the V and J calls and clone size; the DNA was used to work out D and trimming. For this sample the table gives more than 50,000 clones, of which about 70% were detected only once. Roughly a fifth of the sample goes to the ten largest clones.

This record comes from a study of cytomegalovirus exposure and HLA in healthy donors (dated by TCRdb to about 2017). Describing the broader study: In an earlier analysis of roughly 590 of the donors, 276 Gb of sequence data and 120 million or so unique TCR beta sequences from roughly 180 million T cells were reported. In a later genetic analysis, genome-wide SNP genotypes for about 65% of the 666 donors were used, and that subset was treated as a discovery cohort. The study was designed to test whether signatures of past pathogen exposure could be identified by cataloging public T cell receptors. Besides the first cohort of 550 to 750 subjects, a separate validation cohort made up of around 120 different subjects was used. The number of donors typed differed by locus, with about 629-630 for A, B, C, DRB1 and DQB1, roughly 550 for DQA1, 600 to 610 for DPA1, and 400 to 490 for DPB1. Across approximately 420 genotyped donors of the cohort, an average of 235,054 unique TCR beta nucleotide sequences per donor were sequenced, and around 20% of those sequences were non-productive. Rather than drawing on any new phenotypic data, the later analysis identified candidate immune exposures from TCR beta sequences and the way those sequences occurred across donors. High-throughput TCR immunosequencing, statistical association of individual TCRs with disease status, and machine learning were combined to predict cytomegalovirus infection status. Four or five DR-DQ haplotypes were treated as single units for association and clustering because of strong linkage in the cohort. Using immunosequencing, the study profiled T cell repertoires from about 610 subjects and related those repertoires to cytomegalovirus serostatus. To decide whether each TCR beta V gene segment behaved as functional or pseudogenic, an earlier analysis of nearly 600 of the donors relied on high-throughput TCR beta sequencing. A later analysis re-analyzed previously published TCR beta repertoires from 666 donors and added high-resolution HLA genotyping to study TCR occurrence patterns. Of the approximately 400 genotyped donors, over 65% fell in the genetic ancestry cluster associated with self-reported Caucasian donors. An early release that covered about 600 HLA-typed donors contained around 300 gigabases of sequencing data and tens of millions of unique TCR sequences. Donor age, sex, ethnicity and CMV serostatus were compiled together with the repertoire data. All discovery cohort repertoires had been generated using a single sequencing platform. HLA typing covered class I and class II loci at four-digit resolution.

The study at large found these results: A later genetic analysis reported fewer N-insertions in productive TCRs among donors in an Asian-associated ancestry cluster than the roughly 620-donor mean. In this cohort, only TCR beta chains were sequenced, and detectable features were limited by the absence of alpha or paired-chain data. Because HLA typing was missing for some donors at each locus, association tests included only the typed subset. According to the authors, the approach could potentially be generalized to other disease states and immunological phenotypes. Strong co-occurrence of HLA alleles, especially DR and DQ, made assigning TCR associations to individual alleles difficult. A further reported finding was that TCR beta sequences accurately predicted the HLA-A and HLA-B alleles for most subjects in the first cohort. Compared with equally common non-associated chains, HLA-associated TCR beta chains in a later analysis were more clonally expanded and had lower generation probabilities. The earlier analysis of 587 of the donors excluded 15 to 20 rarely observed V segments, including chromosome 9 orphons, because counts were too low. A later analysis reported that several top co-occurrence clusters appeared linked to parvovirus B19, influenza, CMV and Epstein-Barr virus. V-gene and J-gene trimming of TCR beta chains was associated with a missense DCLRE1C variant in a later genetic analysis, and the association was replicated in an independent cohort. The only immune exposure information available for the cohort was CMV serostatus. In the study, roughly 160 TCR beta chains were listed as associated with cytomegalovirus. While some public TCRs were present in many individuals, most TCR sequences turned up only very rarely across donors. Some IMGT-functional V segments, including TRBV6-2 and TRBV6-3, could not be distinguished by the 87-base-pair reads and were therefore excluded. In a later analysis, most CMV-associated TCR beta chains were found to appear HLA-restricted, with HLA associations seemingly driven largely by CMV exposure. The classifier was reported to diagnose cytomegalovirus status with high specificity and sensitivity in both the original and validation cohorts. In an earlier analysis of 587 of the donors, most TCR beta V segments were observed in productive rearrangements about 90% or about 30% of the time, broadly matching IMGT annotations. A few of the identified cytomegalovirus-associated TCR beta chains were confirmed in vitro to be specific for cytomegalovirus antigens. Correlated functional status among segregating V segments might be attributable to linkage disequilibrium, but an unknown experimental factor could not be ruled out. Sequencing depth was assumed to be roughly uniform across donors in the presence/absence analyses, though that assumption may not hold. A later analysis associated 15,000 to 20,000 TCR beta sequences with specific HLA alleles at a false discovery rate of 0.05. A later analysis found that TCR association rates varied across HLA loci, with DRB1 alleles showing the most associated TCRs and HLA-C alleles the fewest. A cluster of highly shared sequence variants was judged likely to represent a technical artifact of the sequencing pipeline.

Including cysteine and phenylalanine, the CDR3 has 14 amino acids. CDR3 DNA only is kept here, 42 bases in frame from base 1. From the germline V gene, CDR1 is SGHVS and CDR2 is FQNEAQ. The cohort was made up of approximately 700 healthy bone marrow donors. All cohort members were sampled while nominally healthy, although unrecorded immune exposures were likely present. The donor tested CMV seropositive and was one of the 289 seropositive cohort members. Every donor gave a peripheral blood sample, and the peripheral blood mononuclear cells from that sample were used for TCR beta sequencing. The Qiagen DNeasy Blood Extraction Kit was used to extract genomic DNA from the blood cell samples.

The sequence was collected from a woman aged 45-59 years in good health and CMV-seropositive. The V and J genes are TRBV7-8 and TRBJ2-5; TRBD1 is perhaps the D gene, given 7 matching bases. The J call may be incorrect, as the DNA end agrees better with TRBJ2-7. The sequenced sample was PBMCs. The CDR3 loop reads CASSTTGARGEQYF. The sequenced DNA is TGTGCCAGCAGCACAACAGGGGCGCGGGGCGAGCAGTACTTC.